The 18 T cell receptor beta chains presented below share a single source sample, sequenced in a study of shared clonotypes between healthy human individuals. Assay used: immunoSEQ multiplex PCR; TCRdb lists only in-frame clones, some missing. Found here are 950,000 to 1,300,000 clones, around 74% of them singletons; the top ten hold about 1.5%. Sequenced: memory CD4+ T cells sorted from blood. The subset is: CD45RA-negative fraction. These TCRs come from a man aged 18 to 29 in good health.

In its sample, this clone was seen a few times. The gene calls are TRBV27 and TRBJ1-6; possibly TRBD1 for D (5 bases). This CDR3 has 15 amino acids. CDR1 and CDR2 from the germline V gene are MNHEY and SMNVEV (reference sequence). The germline V and J ends were trimmed by 3 bases and 7 bases, with 13 bases remaining between them. CDR3 sequence (DNA): TGTGCCAGCAGTTTCACCCAGGGAGGGAATTCACCCCTCCACTTT. Residues: CASSFTQGGNSPLHF.

The gene calls are TRBV21-1 and TRBJ1-1; the DNA was not used to check the table's D call, TRBD1. TRBV21-1 is a listed pseudogene. The CDR3 totals 16 residues. The CDR3 region has the DNA TGTGCCAGCAGCAAAAACCGCTGGGGCCCCTCGGGTGAAGCTTTCTTT. Translated, it gives CASSKNRWGPSGEAFF.

This clone was recorded a few times. The chain joins TRBV10-3 to TRBJ2-2; 8 positions match TRBD1. Germline CDR1 reads ENHRY; CDR2 reads SYGVKD. The CDR3 has 16 residues. V shed 5 bases, J shed 5 bases, and the junction held 10 bases outside the gene matches. The CDR3: CAISSGQGRKTGELFF. The CDR3 bases are TGTGCCATCAGTTCTGGACAGGGAAGGAAAACCGGGGAGCTGTTTTTT.

This clone was observed a single time. The V gene is TRBV2, the J gene TRBJ1-2; weak D call: TRBD1 (5 bases). The CDR3 length is 15 residues. Germline V lookup: CDR1 SNHLY, CDR2 FYNNEI. The V and J ends lost 5 bases and 0 bases respectively, with 13 bases between them. CDR3 bases: TGTGCCAGCAGTCCGACAGCTACTCCTAACTATGGCTACACCTTC. Amino acid sequence: CASSPTATPNYGYTF. Full variable domain (rest looked up from reference TRBV2 and TRBJ1-2): EPEVTQTPSHQVTQMGQEVILRCVPISNHLYFYWYRQILGQKVEFLVSFYNNEISEKSEIFDDQFSVERPDGSNFTLKIRSTKLEDSAMYFCASSPTATPNYGYTFGSGTRLTVV.

The chain joins TRBV9 to TRBJ2-2; D is ambiguous. This CDR3 comprises 13 residues. Germline V lookup: CDR1 SGDLS, CDR2 YYNGEE. V was shortened by 4 bases and J by 3 bases, with 7 bases between the two germline ends. CDR3 protein: CASSTRYTGELFF. CDR3 nucleotide sequence: TGTGCCAGCAGCACCCGTTACACCGGGGAGCTGTTTTTT.

The CDR3 DNA is TGTGCCAGCAGCGTAAGGGATTTCCGGGAGCTGTTTTTT. Its translation: CASSVRDFRELFF. The V gene is TRBV9, the J gene TRBJ2-2; the D is unclear. CDR1 is SGDLS, CDR2 YYNGEE, per germline. The V and J ends lost 1 base and 9 bases respectively, with 10 bases between them. This CDR3 region has 13 residues.

J is TRBJ2-5 and V is TRBV27, with D possibly TRBD2 on 7 matching bases. Germline lookup yields CDR1 MNHEY and CDR2 SMNVEV (reference sequence). V was cut by 5 bases and J by 7 bases, with 17 bases left in between. The CDR3 has 14 residues. CDR3 DNA: TGTGCCAGCAGTCTTACAGGGTCGGGAGGGACCCAGTACTTC. Its protein product is CASSLTGSGGTQYF.

The rearrangement links TRBV29-1 to TRBJ1-4, with 8 bases that match TRBD1. The V gene end was trimmed by 7 bases and the J gene end by 2 bases; junction bases not matched to a gene: 6. The CDR3 extends over 14 amino acids. The germline V gene has CDR1 SQVTM and CDR2 ANQGSEA. CDR3 residues: CSALRDRTNEKLFF. The DNA for the CDR3 is TGCAGCGCCCTCCGGGACAGGACTAATGAAAAACTGTTTTTT. Supplemented by reference TRBV29-1 and TRBJ1-4, the full variable domain reads SAVISQKPSRDICQRGTSLTIQCQVDSQVTMMFWYRQQPGQSLTLIATANQGSEATYESGFVIDKFPISRPNLTFSTLTVSNMSPEDSSIYLCSALRDRTNEKLFFGSGTQLSVL.

The V gene is TRBV5-1, the J gene TRBJ2-2; D not resolved. The CDR3 runs 15 residues. Germline CDR1 SGHRS, CDR2 YFSETQ. The V and J ends lost 5 bases and 7 bases respectively, with 18 bases between them. CDR3 DNA: TGCGCCAGCAGGCAATGGACCCAGACCATCGGGGAGCTGTTTTTT. Its protein product is CASRQWTQTIGELFF.

The chain couples TRBV7-9 to TRBJ2-1, with TRBD1 matching over 8 bases. The germline V gene encodes CDR1 SEHNR and CDR2 FQNEAQ (reference sequence). The CDR3 totals 15 residues. V gave up 4 bases and J gave up 5 bases; unmatched junction bases: 7. CDR3 in amino acids: CASSWRQGINNEQFF. The CDR3 bases are TGTGCCAGCAGCTGGCGACAGGGGATAAACAATGAGCAGTTCTTC.

This clone was recorded a few times. This chain connects TRBV30 to TRBJ1-6, with D possibly TRBD1 on 5 matching bases. Trimming pared 6 bases from V and 2 bases from J, leaving 11 bases between. Germline V gene data show CDR1 as GTSNPN and CDR2 as SVGIG (reference sequence). CDR3 length: 14 amino acids. As DNA, the CDR3 is TGTGCCTGTAAAGGGGAAACCTATAATTCACCCCTCCACTTT. It specifies CACKGETYNSPLHF.

The V and J genes are TRBV13 and TRBJ2-1, with D possibly being TRBD2 (6 bases). Germline CDR1 reads PRHDT; CDR2 reads FYEKMQ (reference sequence). This CDR3 region has 13 residues. V dropped 1 base and J dropped 7 bases, with 8 bases sitting between them. CDR3 in DNA: TGTGCCAGCAGCTTAGTTGGGAGGAATGAGCAGTTCTTC. It translates to CASSLVGRNEQFF.

The CDR3 loop reads CASSVMGHGSLNEQFF. CDR3 DNA sequence: TGTGCCAGCAGCGTCATGGGCCACGGGAGTCTAAATGAGCAGTTCTTC. The chain combines TRBV9 with TRBJ2-1; the D gene is possibly TRBD2 (6 bases). This CDR3 is built from 16 residues. Trimming cost V 2 bases and J 7 bases, with 19 bases left between them. Per the germline V gene, CDR1 is SGDLS and CDR2 is YYNGEE.

V usage is TRBV7-9 and J usage is TRBJ2-5, with 11 bases lining up with TRBD2. CDR3 length: 15 residues. Per the germline V gene, CDR1 is SEHNR and CDR2 is FQNEAQ (reference sequence). V dropped 5 bases and J dropped 4; count of bases not matched to a gene: 6. The CDR3 is CASSRSGGAAETQYF. The CDR3 bases are TGTGCCAGCAGCCGTAGCGGGGGGGCAGCAGAGACCCAGTACTTC.

V gene TRBV25-1 combines with J gene TRBJ2-6; possibly TRBD1 for D (5 bases). Germline CDR1 reads MGHDK; CDR2 reads SYGVNS. The CDR3 contains 17 residues. V was shortened by 4 bases and J by 5 bases, with 18 bases between the two germline ends. CDR3 in DNA: TGTGCCAGCAGTGCCATCTCTGGACAAAGTCGGGCCAACGTCCTGACTTTC. Protein product: CASSAISGQSRANVLTF.

The J gene is TRBJ2-5, the V gene TRBV18; D may be TRBD1 (5 bases). The CDR3 loop spans 13 amino acids. V was shortened by 3 bases and J by 2 bases, with 7 bases between the two germline ends. From germline, CDR1 is KGHSH and CDR2 LQKENI. CDR3 in DNA: TGTGCCAGCTCACCGGACAAGCAAGAGACCCAGTACTTC. It translates to CASSPDKQETQYF.

CDR3 bases: TGTGCCAGCAGCCAGGGGGGAGGGGATCAGCCCCAGCATTTT. As protein: CASSQGGGDQPQHF. The chain combines TRBV9 with TRBJ1-5; 7 bases are a match to TRBD1. Looked up from germline, CDR1 is SGDLS and CDR2 is YYNGEE. V lost 4 bases, J lost 5 bases, and 6 bases stayed unmatched. The CDR3 spans 14 residues. Based on the CDR3 plus reference TRBV9 and TRBJ1-5, the full variable domain is DSGVTQTPKHLITATGQRVTLRCSPRSGDLSVYWYQQSLDQGLQFLIQYYNGEERAKGNILERFSAQQFPDLHSELNLSSLELGDSALYFCASSQGGGDQPQHFGDGTRLSIL.

Here the CDR3 DNA reads TGTGCCAGCAGTGAATGGGGGACAGAACTTGATCCCCTCCACTTT. This encodes CASSEWGTELDPLHF. The J gene is TRBJ1-6, the V gene TRBV6-1; 7 bases are a match to TRBD1. CDR3 length: 15 amino acids. CDR1 is MNHNS and CDR2 is SASEGT in the germline V gene. After removal of 2 bases from V and 13 bases from J, the junction contained 11 bases not matched to a gene.